This is a list of T cell receptor beta chains from one sample in a study of blood T cell repertoires in COVID-19. Some clones are missing from TCRdb's copy, which holds only in-frame ones; the method was immunoSEQ multiplex PCR. Of 150,000 to 200,000 clones detected, 79% appear once; the ten largest clones hold around 8.1%. Sequencing was carried out using peripheral blood. These receptor sequences come from an older woman with COVID-19, enrolled during active disease. The CDR3 runs from the conserved cysteine through the conserved F or W. Each record gives: V gene, D gene, J gene, clone size, CDR3 DNA, CDR3 protein. The D gene is left open where the match is weak. A row's size may be missing; if present it is once, few, many or a size class.

v_call: TRBV5-1; d_call: NA; j_call: TRBJ2-6; clone_size: few; cdr3_nt: TGCGCCAGCAGCTTAGCAGGGACTGGGGCCAACGTCCTGACTTTC; cdr3_aa: CASSLAGTGANVLTF
v_call: TRBV7-2; d_call: TRBD1; j_call: TRBJ2-2; clone_size: once; cdr3_nt: TGTGCCAGCAGCCCGACAGGGCAAAACGGGGAGCTGTTTTTT; cdr3_aa: CASSPTGQNGELFF
v_call: TRBV7-3; d_call: NA; j_call: TRBJ2-1; clone_size: once; cdr3_nt: TGTGCCAGCAACTATTTAGGGGGGGCGGAATACAATGAGCAGTTCTTC; cdr3_aa: CASNYLGGAEYNEQFF
v_call: TRBV18; d_call: TRBD1; j_call: TRBJ1-5; clone_size: NA; cdr3_nt: TGTGCCAGCTCACCGACAGGGGGGGGGCGGTATCAGCCCCAGCATTTT; cdr3_aa: CASSPTGGGRYQPQHF
v_call: TRBV30; d_call: NA; j_call: TRBJ2-7; clone_size: NA; cdr3_nt: TGTGCCTGGTCCCTCCCCGGGACGGTGGGACTCTACGAGCAGTACTTC; cdr3_aa: CAWSLPGTVGLYEQYF
v_call: TRBV6-1; d_call: TRBD1; j_call: TRBJ1-4; clone_size: NA; cdr3_nt: TGTGCCAGCAGTGTCGAGGGGGCCAACCCAAATGAAAAACTGTTTTTT; cdr3_aa: CASSVEGANPNEKLFF
v_call: TRBV28; d_call: NA; j_call: TRBJ2-7; clone_size: NA; cdr3_nt: TGTGCCAGCAGTCCAGACGGGACCTACGAGCAGTACTTC; cdr3_aa: CASSPDGTYEQYF
v_call: TRBV7-2; d_call: NA; j_call: TRBJ2-7; clone_size: once; cdr3_nt: TGTGCCAGCAGCCTAGACAGGAGTACCTACGAGCAGTACTTC; cdr3_aa: CASSLDRSTYEQYF
v_call: TRBV20-1; d_call: NA; j_call: TRBJ2-7; clone_size: NA; cdr3_nt: TGCAGTGCTAGTAAACTAGCTCTCTACGAGCAGTACTTC; cdr3_aa: CSASKLALYEQYF
v_call: TRBV4-3; d_call: TRBD2; j_call: TRBJ2-5; clone_size: NA; cdr3_nt: TGCGCCAGCAGCCAAGATTGGCTAGCGGGAGGGGAGGAGACCCAGTACTTC; cdr3_aa: CASSQDWLAGGEETQYF
v_call: TRBV30; d_call: NA; j_call: TRBJ1-2; clone_size: NA; cdr3_nt: TGTGCCTGGAGTCCACGGGGTAGCTATGGCTACACCTTC; cdr3_aa: CAWSPRGSYGYTF
v_call: TRBV11-3; d_call: TRBD1; j_call: TRBJ2-2; clone_size: few; cdr3_nt: TGTGCCAGCAGCCAATGGCCGCCGACAGGGGGCGATAACACCGGGGAGCTGTTTTTT; cdr3_aa: CASSQWPPTGGDNTGELFF
v_call: TRBV7-7; d_call: TRBD2; j_call: TRBJ2-5; clone_size: NA; cdr3_nt: TGTGCTAGCAGCTTAGATATAGCGGGACGCCAAGAGACCCAGTACTTC; cdr3_aa: CASSLDIAGRQETQYF
v_call: TRBV7-3; d_call: NA; j_call: TRBJ2-1; clone_size: NA; cdr3_nt: TGTGCCAGCAGCCTTCGCTCCTACAATGAGCAGTTCTTC; cdr3_aa: CASSLRSYNEQFF
v_call: TRBV5-6; d_call: TRBD1; j_call: TRBJ2-5; clone_size: NA; cdr3_nt: TGTGCCAGCAGCACGACCGACAGGGGGTGGGAGACCCAGTACTTC; cdr3_aa: CASSTTDRGWETQYF
v_call: TRBV6-1; d_call: TRBD1; j_call: TRBJ1-3; clone_size: many; cdr3_nt: TGTGCCAGCAGTGAAAACGTAGGGACAGGGTCCTCTGGAAACACCATATATTTT; cdr3_aa: CASSENVGTGSSGNTIYF
v_call: TRBV5-1; d_call: TRBD2; j_call: TRBJ2-1; clone_size: NA; cdr3_nt: TGCGCCAGCAAATTGGGGGGACTAGCGGGTATGAACAATGAGCAGTTCTTC; cdr3_aa: CASKLGGLAGMNNEQFF
v_call: TRBV19; d_call: NA; j_call: TRBJ2-2; clone_size: NA; cdr3_nt: TGTGCCACCCGGGGTTTAGGTACCGGGGAGCTGTTTTTT; cdr3_aa: CATRGLGTGELFF
v_call: TRBV5-4; d_call: NA; j_call: TRBJ1-1; clone_size: NA; cdr3_nt: TGTGCCAGCAGCTTGGGAGTTGACAGCTCTGTAGCTTTCTTT; cdr3_aa: CASSLGVDSSVAFF
v_call: TRBV19; d_call: TRBD2; j_call: TRBJ2-1; clone_size: NA; cdr3_nt: TGTGCCAGTAGGAGGTCTAGCGGGAGCGTCTACAATGAGCAGTTCTTC; cdr3_aa: CASRRSSGSVYNEQFF
v_call: TRBV3-1/TRBV3-2; d_call: NA; j_call: TRBJ1-2; clone_size: NA; cdr3_nt: TGTGCCAGCAGCCACCCGGACAGCAAGACCAACTATGGCTACACCTTC; cdr3_aa: CASSHPDSKTNYGYTF
v_call: TRBV27; d_call: NA; j_call: TRBJ2-1; clone_size: NA; cdr3_nt: TGTGCCAGCAGATCCCGGAGGGCCATTTTAAATGAGCAGTTCTTC; cdr3_aa: CASRSRRAILNEQFF